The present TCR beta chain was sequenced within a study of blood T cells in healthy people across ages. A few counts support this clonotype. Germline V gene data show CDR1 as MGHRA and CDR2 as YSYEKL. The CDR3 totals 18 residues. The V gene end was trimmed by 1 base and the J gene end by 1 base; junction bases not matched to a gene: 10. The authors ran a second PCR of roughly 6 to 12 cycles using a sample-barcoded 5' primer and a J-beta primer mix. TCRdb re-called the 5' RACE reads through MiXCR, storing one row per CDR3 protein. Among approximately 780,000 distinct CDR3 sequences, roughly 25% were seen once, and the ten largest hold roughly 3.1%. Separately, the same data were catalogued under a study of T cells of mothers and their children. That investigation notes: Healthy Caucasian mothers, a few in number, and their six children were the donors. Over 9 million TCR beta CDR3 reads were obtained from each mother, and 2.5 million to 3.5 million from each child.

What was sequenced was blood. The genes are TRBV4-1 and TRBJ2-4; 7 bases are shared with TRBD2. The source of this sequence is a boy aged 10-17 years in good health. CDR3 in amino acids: CASSQAPGGTRAKNIQYF. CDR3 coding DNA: TGCGCCAGCAGCCAAGCCCCGGGGGGTACTCGGGCCAAAAACATTCAGTACTTC.